Each of the 30 T cell receptor beta chains below was sequenced from the same sample in a study of T cells in Graves' hyperthyroidism and ophthalmopathy. TCR beta CDR3 region amplification was performed from RNA transcripts. In the first-round RT-PCR of the TCR CDR3, the HTBI primer set was used. TCRdb recomputed calls from the multiplex PCR reads with MiXCR, one row per CDR3 protein. The data hold about 640,000 distinct CDR3 sequences, with under 25% observed a single time. Sequencing input: blood. These receptors all stem from a man aged 30-40 years with Graves' ophthalmopathy.

The sample holds a few counts of this clonotype. The chain uses TRBV2 and TRBJ2-1; 12 bases agree with TRBD2. J gave up 0 bases and V 7 bases, and 16 bases lay outside the gene matches. CDR3 length: 20 amino acids. The germline CDR1 and CDR2 sequences are SNHLY and FYNNEI. Here the CDR3 reads CASKPDMGLAGRSSYNEQFF. The CDR3 nucleotides are TGTGCCAGCAAGCCGGACATGGGACTAGCGGGTAGGAGCTCCTACAATGAGCAGTTCTTC.

V is TRBV27 and J is TRBJ2-7, with TRBD2 matching over 10 bases. The CDR3 is made up of 16 amino acids. Germline CDR1 is MNHEY and CDR2 is SMNVEV (reference sequence). V lost 3 bases, J lost 3 bases, and 8 bases stayed unmatched. CDR3 bases: TGTGCCAGCAGTTTTACCGGACTAGCGGAGCTCTACGAGCAGTACTTC. Amino acids: CASSFTGLAELYEQYF.

This clonotype was observed at least ten times. The chain uses TRBV20-1 and TRBJ1-5; a weak D match, TRBD1 (5 bases). With 5 bases removed from V and 6 bases from J, the gap between germline ends came to 14 bases. Germline loops: CDR1 DFQATT, CDR2 SNEGSKA (reference sequence). The CDR3 is 13 amino acids. The CDR3 loop reads CSARGDGIQPQHF. In DNA, the CDR3 is TGCAGTGCTCGGGGGGACGGCATTCAGCCCCAGCATTTT.

Written as DNA, the CDR3 is TGTGCCAGCAGTTACGGTAGGGCACGGACCTACAATGAGCAGTTCTTC. Translation: CASSYGRARTYNEQFF. This sequence joins TRBV6-2 or TRBV6-3 and TRBJ2-1; no firm D call. This CDR3 has 16 residues. CDR1 is MNHEY and CDR2 is SVGEGT in the germline V gene. V was cut by 2 bases and J by 2 bases, with 13 bases left in between.

This clonotype was seen many times. The chain carries TRBV3-1 and TRBJ1-2, with TRBD1 matching over 10 bases. J lost 5 bases, V lost 6 bases, and 12 bases had no gene match. CDR3 length equals 16 residues. The germline gives CDR1 LGHDT, CDR2 YNNKEL (reference sequence). This chain's CDR3 is CASRGDRGRVGYGYTF. The CDR3 DNA reads TGTGCCAGCAGGGGGGACAGGGGCCGCGTTGGTTATGGCTACACCTTC.

The chain links TRBV6-2 or TRBV6-3 to TRBJ1-5, with a possible D match to TRBD1 (5 bases). The CDR3 runs 15 residues. The V end was cut by 7 bases, the J end by 0 bases, with 13 bases between. The germline V gene encodes CDR1 MNHEY and CDR2 SVGEGT. The CDR3 DNA reads TGTGCCAGCAAACTGGGAGGGGATAGCAATCAGCCCCAGCATTTT. Protein: CASKLGGDSNQPQHF.

There are many counts of this clonotype. The chain's CDR3 is CAWSPNSNQPQHF. The CDR3 region has the DNA TGTGCCTGGAGCCCGAATAGCAATCAGCCCCAGCATTTT. V usage is TRBV30 and J usage is TRBJ1-5, with no clear D. The CDR3 is 13 amino acids. Germline CDR1 GTSNPN, CDR2 SVGIG (reference sequence). Trimming shortened V by 3 bases and J by 0 bases, and 6 bases separated the two germline ends.

The chain uses TRBV6-2 or TRBV6-3 and TRBJ2-7; D possibly corresponds to TRBD2 (5 bases). Looked up from germline, CDR1 is MNHEY and CDR2 is SVGEGT. CDR3 length equals 15 residues. V lost 0 bases and J lost 1, with 10 bases in between. The CDR3 reads CASSYSIRGSYEQYF. DNA for the CDR3: TGTGCCAGCAGTTACTCGATCCGGGGTTCCTACGAGCAGTACTTC.

In this sample, this clonotype turned up many times. This chain connects TRBV6-1 to TRBJ2-7; no definite D call. Germline V gene lookup returns CDR1 MNHNS and CDR2 SASEGT. V was clipped by 4 bases and J by 1 base, with 11 bases between them. The CDR3 is 14 residues long. This CDR3 is CASSVTIQSYEQYF. The CDR3 DNA is TGTGCCAGCAGTGTTACGATCCAATCCTACGAGCAGTACTTC.

The rearrangement uses TRBV3-1 and TRBJ2-2; 9 bases match TRBD2. The CDR3 sequence is 16 residues long. Trimming took 1 base from V and 11 from J; bases not matched to a gene: 11. Per germline, CDR1 LGHDT and CDR2 YNNKEL (reference sequence). The CDR3 region has the DNA TGTGCCAGCAGCCAAGGGACTAGCGCACTTTCGTCAGAGCTGTTTTTT. This sequence encodes CASSQGTSALSSELFF.

This clonotype has just a few counts. V gene TRBV18 combines with J gene TRBJ2-7, with D possibly matching TRBD1 (6 bases). The CDR3 spans 13 residues. With 3 bases removed from V and 4 bases from J, the gap between germline ends came to 10 bases. CDR1 is KGHSH and CDR2 is LQKENI in the germline V gene. The CDR3 DNA follows: TGTGCCAGCTCACCCCAGGGGTTATACGAGCAGTACTTC. Its protein product is CASSPQGLYEQYF.

V is TRBV7-8 and J is TRBJ2-3, with 7 bases identical to TRBD1. Trimming cost V 3 bases and J 2 bases; bases outside gene matches: 5. This CDR3 has 15 amino acids. Germline CDR1 is SGHVS and CDR2 is FQNEAQ. The CDR3 bases are TGTGCCAGCAGCTTCGAGACAGGGCTCACAGATACGCAGTATTTT. Translated: CASSFETGLTDTQYF.

In its sample, this clonotype was seen many times. The chain employs TRBV7-6 and TRBJ2-3; 7 bases agree with TRBD2. The CDR3 runs 16 residues. The germline V gene encodes CDR1 SGHVS and CDR2 FNYEAQ. V lost 5 bases, J lost 3 bases, and 11 bases stayed unmatched. This CDR3 is CASSPHGLEKTDTQYF. The CDR3, as DNA: TGTGCCAGCAGCCCCCATGGACTAGAGAAGACAGATACGCAGTATTTT.

This clonotype was counted many times. This chain links TRBV6-1 with TRBJ1-4; the D is unclear. V lost 5 bases, J lost 5 bases, and 9 bases lay in between. The germline gives CDR1 MNHNS, CDR2 SASEGT. The CDR3 has 13 residues. The CDR3 loop reads CASSSAENEKLFF. The CDR3 coding sequence is TGTGCCAGCAGTTCGGCGGAGAATGAAAAACTGTTTTTT.

This clonotype has at least ten counts. J is TRBJ1-5 and V is TRBV11-2, with a weak D call TRBD1 (5 bases). Germline CDR1 reads SGHAT; CDR2 reads FQNNGV. V was pared by 5 bases and J by 7 bases, with 15 bases between. This CDR3 is built from 14 residues. CDR3 bases: TGTGCCAGCAGCCCTGGAGGGGAGGGCCAGCCCCAGCATTTT. Its protein product is CASSPGGEGQPQHF.

This clonotype was picked up one time. This chain uses TRBV20-1 with TRBJ1-6; D not certain. CDR1 and CDR2 from the germline V gene are DFQATT and SNEGSKA (reference sequence). Trimming cost V 3 bases and J 0 bases, with 12 bases left between them. The CDR3 is 16 amino acids. The CDR3 DNA reads TGCAGTGCTAGCCCATGGGGTAGCTCCTATAATTCACCCCTCCACTTT. Protein sequence: CSASPWGSSYNSPLHF.

The V gene is TRBV5-1, the J gene TRBJ1-1; D gene ambiguous. The CDR3 is made up of 16 amino acids. V dropped 0 bases and J dropped 0 bases, with 12 bases sitting between them. CDR1 and CDR2 from the germline V gene are SGHRS and YFSETQ. This CDR3 is CASSLAVGVMNTEAFF. The DNA for the CDR3 is TGCGCCAGCAGCTTGGCCGTGGGAGTCATGAACACTGAAGCTTTCTTT.

This clonotype was detected ten times or more. The J gene is TRBJ2-7, the V gene TRBV11-2; D not resolved. The V end was cut by 2 bases, the J end by 7 bases, with 6 bases between. This CDR3 contains 11 residues. Germline CDR1 and CDR2: SGHAT and FQNNGV. The CDR3 loop is CASSLPSEQYF. The CDR3, as DNA: TGTGCCAGCAGCTTACCGAGTGAGCAGTACTTC.

This clonotype appeared a few times. This chain connects TRBV28 to TRBJ2-5; either TRBD1 or TRBD2 may supply D (5 bases each). This CDR3 region has 16 residues. V gave up 2 bases and J gave up 2 bases, with 15 bases separating them. The germline CDR1 and CDR2 sequences are MDHEN and SYDVKM. CDR3 amino acids: CASSLGGRGEQETQYF. As DNA, the CDR3 is TGTGCCAGCAGTTTAGGGGGACGGGGCGAGCAAGAGACCCAGTACTTC. The full variable domain, completed using reference TRBV28 and TRBJ2-5, is DVKVTQSSRYLVKRTGEKVFLECVQDMDHENMFWYRQDPGLGLRLIYFSYDVKMKEKGDIPEGYSVSREKKERFSLILESASTNQTSMYLCASSLGGRGEQETQYFGPGTRLLVL.

V usage is TRBV27 and J usage is TRBJ2-6; maybe TRBD2 (5 bases). The germline gives CDR1 MNHEY, CDR2 SMNVEV (reference sequence). The CDR3 extends over 13 amino acids. V was cut by 10 bases and J by 0 bases, with 7 bases left in between. The CDR3 sequence: CATRGSGANVLTF. The CDR3 nucleotides read TGTGCCACCCGGGGCTCTGGGGCCAACGTCCTGACTTTC.

This clonotype was seen repeatedly, ten times or more. The chain links TRBV4-1 to TRBJ1-2; possibly TRBD1 for D (5 bases). Trimming left V 0 bases short and J 8 bases short, with 16 bases between. The CDR3 sequence is 15 residues long. Germline-derived CDR1 and CDR2 are MGHRA and YSYEKL. CDR3 sequence (DNA): TGCGCCAGCAGCCAAGACCCGACAGCGTTAGAGGGCTACACCTTC. This sequence encodes CASSQDPTALEGYTF.

V gene TRBV27 combines with J gene TRBJ2-5; D is possibly TRBD1 (6 bases). Germline V lookup: CDR1 MNHEY, CDR2 SMNVEV (reference sequence). Trimming shortened V by 5 bases and J by 3 bases, and 10 bases separated the two germline ends. The CDR3 loop spans 13 amino acids. CDR3: CASSMGAEETQYF. CDR3 DNA sequence: TGTGCCAGCAGTATGGGGGCAGAAGAGACCCAGTACTTC.

This clonotype was recorded many times. The rearrangement links TRBV30 to TRBJ2-1; the D gene could be TRBD1 or TRBD2 (5 bases each). Per the germline V gene, CDR1 is GTSNPN and CDR2 is SVGIG (reference sequence). Deletions cut 2 bases from V and 6 bases from J, with 11 bases between. CDR3 length equals 13 residues. DNA for the CDR3: TGTGCCTGGAGTCCCGGGACCCTCAATGAGCAGTTCTTC. Translating gives CAWSPGTLNEQFF.

This clonotype was recorded a few times. Germline is not matched at one junction end, which may reflect a read error. The V and J genes are TRBV15 and TRBJ2-2, with D maybe TRBD1 (6 bases). Germline lookup yields CDR1 LNHNV and CDR2 YYDKDF (reference sequence). This CDR3 has 16 residues. In DNA, the CDR3 is TGTGCCACCAGCCGAGAGGGCTCAATTCAGGGGGGGGAGCTGTTTTTT. This sequence encodes CATSREGSIQGGELFF. The whole variable domain, remainder taken from reference TRBV15 and TRBJ2-2, is DAMVIQNPRYQVTQFGKPVTLSCSQTLNHNVMYWYQQKSSQAPKLLFHYYDKDFNNEADTPDNFQSRRPNTSFCFLDIRSPGLGDTAMYLCATSREGSIQGGELFFGEGSRLTVL.

The chain carries TRBV11-2 and TRBJ2-2; D unresolved. V lost 0 bases to trimming and J lost 7 bases, with 9 bases between them. CDR1 SGHAT and CDR2 FQNNGV come from the germline V gene. CDR3 length: 14 amino acids. CDR3 sequence (DNA): TGTGCCAGCAGCTTAGATCGGCTAGGCGGGGAGCTGTTTTTT. Protein sequence: CASSLDRLGGELFF.

This clonotype was recorded many times. The rearrangement joins TRBV7-8 to TRBJ2-3; D is perhaps TRBD1 or TRBD2 (5 bases each). This CDR3 has 16 amino acids. CDR1 is SGHVS and CDR2 is FQNEAQ in the germline V gene. V gave up 1 base and J gave up 3 bases, with 14 bases separating them. DNA of the CDR3: TGTGCCAGCAGCTTAGATGGTGGGGACGATACAGATACGCAGTATTTT. Translating it yields CASSLDGGDDTDTQYF.

The sample holds a few counts of this clonotype. The V gene is TRBV5-1, the J gene TRBJ2-5; tentative D call: TRBD2 (5 bases). There are 15 residues in the CDR3. Trimming took off 0 bases at V and 4 bases at J, with 13 bases between the two ends. From germline, CDR1 is SGHRS and CDR2 YFSETQ. The CDR3 protein is CASSLGPTEGETQYF. The CDR3 nucleotides read TGCGCCAGCAGCTTGGGGCCCACAGAGGGAGAGACCCAGTACTTC.

This clonotype was detected only once. Given a much more abundant clone one base away, this may be a read error. The rearrangement joins TRBV2 to TRBJ2-1; D perhaps matches TRBD2 (5 bases). Trimming stripped 8 bases from V and 6 bases from J, with 11 bases between. Germline V CDR1 and CDR2: SNHLY, FYNNEI. The CDR3 loop spans 12 amino acids. As DNA, the CDR3 is TGTGCCAGCGGCGGACTCCGCAATGAGCAGTTCTTC. Protein sequence: CASGGLRNEQFF.

This CDR3 is CSARVPLAGGPGEQYF. In nucleotides, the CDR3 is TGCAGTGCTAGAGTTCCCCTAGCGGGAGGGCCGGGAGAGCAGTACTTC. V usage is TRBV20-1 and J usage is TRBJ2-7, with 12 bases identical to TRBD2. This CDR3 comprises 16 residues. Per germline, CDR1 DFQATT and CDR2 SNEGSKA (reference sequence). With V trimmed by 1 base and J by 7 bases, 11 bases remained unmatched.

This clonotype has ten or more counts. V and J are TRBV29-1 and TRBJ2-1, with TRBD2 matching over 9 bases. The CDR3 runs to 17 residues. The J segment lost 6 bases and the V segment lost 1 base, leaving 13 bases of the junction unmatched. Germline CDR1 reads SQVTM; CDR2 reads ANQGSEA. This chain's CDR3 is CSVEGDLAGVRTNEQFF. In nucleotides, the CDR3 is TGCAGCGTTGAAGGGGACTTAGCGGGAGTGAGGACCAATGAGCAGTTCTTC.